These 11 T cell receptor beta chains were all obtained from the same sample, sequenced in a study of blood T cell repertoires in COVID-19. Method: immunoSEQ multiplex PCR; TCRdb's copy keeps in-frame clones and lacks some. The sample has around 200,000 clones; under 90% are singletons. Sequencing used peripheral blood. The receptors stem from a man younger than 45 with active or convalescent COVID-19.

Here the CDR3 reads CASSYSGSQPQHF. The CDR3 DNA sequence: TGTGCCAGCAGTTACTCGGGCAGTCAGCCCCAGCATTTT. V is TRBV6-5 and J is TRBJ1-5, with no clear D. CDR1 and CDR2 from the germline V gene are MNHEY and SVGAGI. The CDR3 is 13 amino acids. V lost 0 bases, J lost 6 bases, and 6 bases lay in between.

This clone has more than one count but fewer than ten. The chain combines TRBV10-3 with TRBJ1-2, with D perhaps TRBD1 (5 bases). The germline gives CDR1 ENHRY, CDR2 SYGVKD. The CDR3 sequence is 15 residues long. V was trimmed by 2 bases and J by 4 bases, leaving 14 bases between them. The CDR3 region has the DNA TGTGCCATCAGTGAGGTGCGGGGGTACGGCTATGGCTACACCTTC. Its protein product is CAISEVRGYGYGYTF.

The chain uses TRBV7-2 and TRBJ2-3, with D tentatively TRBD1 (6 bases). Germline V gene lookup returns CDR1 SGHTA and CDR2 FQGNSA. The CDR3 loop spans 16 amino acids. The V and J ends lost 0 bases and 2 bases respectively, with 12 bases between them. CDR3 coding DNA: TGTGCCAGCAGCTTAGCCGCAGGGGCCTACACAGATACGCAGTATTTT. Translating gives CASSLAAGAYTDTQYF.

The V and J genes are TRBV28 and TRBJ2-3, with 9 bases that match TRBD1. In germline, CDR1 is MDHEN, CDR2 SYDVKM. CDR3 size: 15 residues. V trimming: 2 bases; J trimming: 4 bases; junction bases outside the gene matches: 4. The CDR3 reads CASSLGGQGADTQYF. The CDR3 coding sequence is TGTGCCAGCAGTTTAGGGGGACAGGGAGCAGATACGCAGTATTTT.

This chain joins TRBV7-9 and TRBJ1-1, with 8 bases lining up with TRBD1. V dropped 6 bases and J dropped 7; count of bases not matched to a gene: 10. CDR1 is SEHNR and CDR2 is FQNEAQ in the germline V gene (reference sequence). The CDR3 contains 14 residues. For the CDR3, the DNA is TGTGCCAGCAGTTCGACAGGGGATCTCGGTGAAGCTTTCTTT. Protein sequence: CASSSTGDLGEAFF.

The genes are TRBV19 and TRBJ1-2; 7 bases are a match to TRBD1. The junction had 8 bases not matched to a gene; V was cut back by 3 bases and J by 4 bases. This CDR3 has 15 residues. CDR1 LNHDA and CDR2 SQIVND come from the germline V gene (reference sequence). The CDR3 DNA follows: TGTGCCAGTAGTATTGACAGGGAAAGCGCCTATGGCTACACCTTC. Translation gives CASSIDRESAYGYTF.

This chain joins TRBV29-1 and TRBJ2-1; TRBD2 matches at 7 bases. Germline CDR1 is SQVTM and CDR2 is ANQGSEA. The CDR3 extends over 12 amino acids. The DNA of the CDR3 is TGCAGTCCCTCTTGGGGGGGGAATGAGCAGTTCTTC. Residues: CSPSWGGNEQFF.

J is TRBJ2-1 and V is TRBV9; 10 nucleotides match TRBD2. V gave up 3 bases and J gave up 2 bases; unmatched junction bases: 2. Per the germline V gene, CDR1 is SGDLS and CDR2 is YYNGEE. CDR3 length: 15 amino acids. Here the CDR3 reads CASSATSGPYNEQFF. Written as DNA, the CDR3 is TGTGCCAGCAGCGCGACTAGCGGGCCCTACAATGAGCAGTTCTTC.

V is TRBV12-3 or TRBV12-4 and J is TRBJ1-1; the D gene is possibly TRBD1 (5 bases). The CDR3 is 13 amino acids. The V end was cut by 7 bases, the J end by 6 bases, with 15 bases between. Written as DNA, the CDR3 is TGTGCCAGCACCCCACAGGTCGGTGCTGAAGCTTTCTTT. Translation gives CASTPQVGAEAFF.

This CDR3 is CASSGALPTGSNNEQFF. The CDR3 DNA sequence: TGCGCCAGCAGTGGGGCGCTACCCACAGGATCCAACAATGAGCAGTTCTTC. The V and J genes are TRBV10-1 and TRBJ2-1, with TRBD1 as a possible D gene (5 bases). This CDR3 is 17 amino acids long. Between the trimmed V and J ends, which lost 4 bases and 5 bases, there was a span of 21 bases. The V gene's germline CDR1 is WNHNN and CDR2 SYGVQD (reference sequence).

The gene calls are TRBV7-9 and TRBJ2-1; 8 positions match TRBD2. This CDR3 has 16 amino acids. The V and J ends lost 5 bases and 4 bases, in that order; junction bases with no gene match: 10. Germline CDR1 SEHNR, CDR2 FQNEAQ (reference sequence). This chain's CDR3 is CASSPLPGLGYNEQFF. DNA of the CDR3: TGTGCCAGCAGCCCACTTCCGGGACTAGGGTACAATGAGCAGTTCTTC.